The next 27 T cell receptor beta chains were all read from a single sample in a study of control samples from healthy donors and cancer patients (dated by TCRdb to the early 2020s). Library preparation was by the immunoSEQ multiplex PCR assay. The table comes from immuneACCESS by way of TCRdb, which keeps in-frame sequences with V and J called. Part of the clones is missing from these tables; in studies checked, under half for an unresolved V gene and the rest for unknown reasons. The sample has 150,000 to 200,000 clones on record. The top ten clonotypes cover more than 2% of the sample. Material for sequencing was blood. Source of these receptors: a woman aged 25 to 39 in good health.

This sequence joins TRBV27 and TRBJ1-5, with TRBD1 matching over 8 bases. CDR1 and CDR2 from the germline V gene are MNHEY and SMNVEV (reference sequence). With 5 bases clipped from V and 6 bases from J, the junction kept 12 bases outside the gene matches. CDR3 length equals 16 residues. CDR3 sequence (DNA): TGTGCCAGCAGTCTCTCTCGGACAGGGTCAAGTCAGCCCCAGCATTTT. Its translation is CASSLSRTGSSQPQHF.

The CDR3 DNA sequence: TGCGCCAGCAGCGGCGCGAATGAAAAACTGTTTTTT. It yields the protein CASSGANEKLFF. This chain uses TRBV4-3 with TRBJ1-4, with no clear D. CDR1 and CDR2 from the germline V gene are LGHNA and YSLEER. The CDR3 loop spans 12 amino acids. V lost 5 bases and J lost 5, with 6 bases in between.

This sequence joins TRBV10-3 and TRBJ1-2, with no clear D. Germline lookup yields CDR1 ENHRY and CDR2 SYGVKD. V was trimmed by 11 bases and J by 7 bases, leaving 17 bases between them. The CDR3 covers 12 residues. The CDR3 here is CAVLSQTAGYTF. In nucleotides, the CDR3 is TGTGCCGTCCTCAGCCAAACCGCTGGCTACACCTTC.

The rearrangement uses TRBV11-2 and TRBJ2-7; D might be TRBD1 (5 bases). The CDR3 is 14 amino acids. Germline V gene sequence: CDR1 SGHAT, CDR2 FQNNGV. Trimming removed 5 bases at V and 4 bases at J, with 15 bases between. In DNA, the CDR3 is TGTGCCAGCAGCGCCCTAGTCAGGGTATACGAGCAGTACTTC. Translated: CASSALVRVYEQYF.

The chain carries TRBV30 and TRBJ2-7; 10 bases are shared with TRBD1. The CDR3 consists of 14 residues. With 2 bases clipped from V and 2 bases from J, the junction kept 3 bases outside the gene matches. Per the germline V gene, CDR1 is GTSNPN and CDR2 is SVGIG (reference sequence). CDR3 in DNA: TGTGCCTGGAGTCCCGGGACAGGGGCCTACGAGCAGTACTTC. As protein: CAWSPGTGAYEQYF.

The CDR3 DNA is TGTGCCAGCAGCTTAGATCGGGGGCACAGAAACACCATATATTTT. It codes for CASSLDRGHRNTIYF. The gene calls are TRBV11-2 and TRBJ1-3; possible D gene TRBD1, 6 bases. Trimming left V 0 bases short and J 5 bases short, with 11 bases between. CDR1 and CDR2 (germline): SGHAT, FQNNGV. This CDR3 has 15 amino acids.

The V and J genes are TRBV5-1 and TRBJ2-6, with 11 bases lining up with TRBD1. The CDR3 has 18 residues. Trimming cost V 0 bases and J 3 bases; bases outside gene matches: 5. Looked up from germline, CDR1 is SGHRS and CDR2 is YFSETQ. CDR3 nucleotide sequence: TGCGCCAGCAGCTTGGAAGGACAGGGGGCGGGTGGGGCCAACGTCCTGACTTTC. This encodes CASSLEGQGAGGANVLTF.

This chain uses TRBV28 with TRBJ2-7, with 9 bases matching TRBD1. Germline CDR1 reads MDHEN; CDR2 reads SYDVKM. The V gene end was trimmed by 1 base and the J gene end by 2 bases; junction bases not matched to a gene: 3. The CDR3 has 15 amino acids. DNA for the CDR3: TGTGCCAGCAGTTTATCTGGGGACAGGGCCTACGAGCAGTACTTC. As protein: CASSLSGDRAYEQYF. The variable domain in full, completed from reference TRBV28 and TRBJ2-7, reads DVKVTQSSRYLVKRTGEKVFLECVQDMDHENMFWYRQDPGLGLRLIYFSYDVKMKEKGDIPEGYSVSREKKERFSLILESASTNQTSMYLCASSLSGDRAYEQYFGPGTRLTVT.

V is TRBV21-1 and J is TRBJ1-2. TRBV21-1 is an annotated pseudogene. CDR3 length: 12 residues. DNA of the CDR3: TGTGCCAGCGCAGGGACCGTCTATGGCTACACCTTC. Protein sequence: CASAGTVYGYTF.

The rearrangement joins TRBV9 to TRBJ1-3; D ambiguous. The CDR3 loop spans 15 amino acids. Germline-derived CDR1 and CDR2 are SGDLS and YYNGEE. V lost 2 bases, J lost 4 bases, and 13 bases lay in between. The DNA of the CDR3 is TGTGCCAGCAGCGTTGACCTGCCGAGAGGAAACACCATATATTTT. It yields the protein CASSVDLPRGNTIYF.

The chain recombines TRBV28 with TRBJ1-2; no definite D call. The CDR3 runs to 16 residues. Germline lookup yields CDR1 MDHEN and CDR2 SYDVKM. Trimming took off 8 bases at V and 4 bases at J, with 23 bases between the two ends. The CDR3 DNA is TGTGCCAGCGGCATTGAGAAGGAAGGCGGACGCTATGGCTACACCTTC. It is translated as CASGIEKEGGRYGYTF.

This chain uses TRBV7-2 with TRBJ1-2; tentative D call: TRBD1 (5 bases). V was trimmed by 7 bases and J by 1 base, leaving 13 bases between them. CDR1 is SGHTA and CDR2 is FQGNSA in the germline V gene. This CDR3 spans 14 amino acids. CDR3: CASTSGQINYGYTF. The CDR3 bases are TGTGCCAGCACCTCGGGGCAAATTAACTATGGCTACACCTTC.

The chain employs TRBV11-2 and TRBJ2-3; 8 nucleotides align to TRBD1. Germline CDR1 reads SGHAT; CDR2 reads FQNNGV. CDR3 length: 18 amino acids. V was pared by 1 base and J by 1 base, with 10 bases of the junction left unmatched. This CDR3 is CASSLVAGGGRGTDTQYF. The CDR3 DNA reads as TGTGCCAGCAGCTTAGTGGCAGGGGGCGGAAGAGGCACAGATACGCAGTATTTT. Variable domain in full (rest from reference TRBV11-2 and TRBJ2-3): EAGVAQSPRYKIIEKRQSVAFWCNPISGHATLYWYQQILGQGPKLLIQFQNNGVVDDSQLPKDRFSAERLKGVDSTLKIQPAKLEDSAVYLCASSLVAGGGRGTDTQYFGPGTRLTVL.

The rearrangement uses TRBV4-1 and TRBJ2-3; D remains unclear. The length of the CDR3 is 14 residues. V lost 4 bases to trimming and J lost 0 bases, with 8 bases between them. Germline assignment: CDR1 MGHRA and CDR2 YSYEKL. CDR3 residues: CASSRAPSTDTQYF. The CDR3, as DNA: TGCGCCAGCAGCCGAGCCCCTAGCACAGATACGCAGTATTTT.

The rearrangement links TRBV15 to TRBJ1-1, with TRBD1 as a possible D gene (6 bases). Germline CDR1 reads LNHNV; CDR2 reads YYDKDF (reference sequence). The CDR3 has 16 amino acids. V was shortened by 1 base and J by 0 bases, with 12 bases between the two germline ends. CDR3 sequence (DNA): TGTGCCACCAGCAGAGGGAGGGGGACGCTGAACACTGAAGCTTTCTTT. Residues: CATSRGRGTLNTEAFF.

This chain links TRBV29-1 with TRBJ1-2; TRBD1 matches at 7 bases. From germline, CDR1 is SQVTM and CDR2 ANQGSEA. V was pared by 0 bases and J by 5 bases, with 6 bases of the junction left unmatched. The CDR3 length is 14 residues. In DNA form, the CDR3 reads TGCAGCGTTGAAGATAGAGGCAGGGGGTATGGCTACACCTTC. Translation gives CSVEDRGRGYGYTF. The whole variable domain, remainder taken from reference TRBV29-1 and TRBJ1-2, is SAVISQKPSRDICQRGTSLTIQCQVDSQVTMMFWYRQQPGQSLTLIATANQGSEATYESGFVIDKFPISRPNLTFSTLTVSNMSPEDSSIYLCSVEDRGRGYGYTFGSGTRLTVV.

The CDR3 spells CASSLNGQTGETQYF. CDR3 sequence (DNA): TGTGCCAGCAGCTTAAACGGCCAGACGGGAGAGACCCAGTACTTC. The chain uses TRBV7-2 and TRBJ2-5; D not resolved. The length of the CDR3 is 15 residues. V was trimmed by 2 bases and J by 4 bases, leaving 14 bases between them. Per germline, CDR1 SGHTA and CDR2 FQGNSA.

The rearrangement joins TRBV5-5 to TRBJ1-2; a weak D match, TRBD1 (6 bases). The CDR3 contains 16 residues. Deletions cut 2 bases from V and 1 base from J, with 15 bases between. From germline, CDR1 is SGHKS and CDR2 YYEKEE (reference sequence). CDR3 amino acids: CASSFKQGRDNYGYTF. CDR3 DNA: TGTGCCAGCAGCTTTAAACAGGGAAGAGATAACTATGGCTACACCTTC. Full variable domain (missing parts from reference TRBV5-5 and TRBJ1-2): DAGVTQSPTHLIKTRGQQVTLRCSPISGHKSVSWYQQVLGQGPQFIFQYYEKEERGRGNFPDRFSARQFPNYSSELNVNALLLGDSALYLCASSFKQGRDNYGYTFGSGTRLTVV.

For the CDR3, the DNA is TGTGCCACCAGCAGAGAAATGAATGAGCAGTTCTTC. Protein product: CATSREMNEQFF. The gene calls are TRBV15 and TRBJ2-1; D unresolved. With 0 bases removed from V and 7 bases from J, the gap between germline ends came to 4 bases. Germline values: CDR1 LNHNV, CDR2 YYDKDF (reference sequence). The CDR3 consists of 12 residues.

This chain joins TRBV19 and TRBJ1-2, with a possible D match to TRBD1 (5 bases). Germline assignment: CDR1 LNHDA and CDR2 SQIVND (reference sequence). Trimming shortened V by 0 bases and J by 8 bases, and 22 bases separated the two germline ends. The CDR3 is 17 amino acids. CDR3 protein: CASSIEGTIGRAGGYTF. The CDR3 DNA reads TGTGCCAGTAGTATAGAGGGGACCATCGGCAGGGCCGGCGGCTACACCTTC.

This chain joins TRBV4-2 and TRBJ2-2, with 10 bases fitting TRBD2. Germline assignment: CDR1 LGHNA and CDR2 YNFKEQ. V trimming: 5 bases; J trimming: 5 bases; junction bases outside the gene matches: 8. The CDR3 runs 16 residues. CDR3 bases: TGTGCCAGCAGCGGCAGCGGGGGGGCCCGGACCGGGGAGCTGTTTTTT. This codes for CASSGSGGARTGELFF.

The gene calls are TRBV6-5 and TRBJ1-1; D is undetermined. The CDR3 loop spans 14 amino acids. Germline loops: CDR1 MNHEY, CDR2 SVGAGI. V dropped 0 bases and J dropped 0 bases, with 5 bases sitting between them. This CDR3 is CASSYSQLNTEAFF. The CDR3 DNA reads TGTGCCAGCAGTTACTCCCAACTGAACACTGAAGCTTTCTTT.

The chain has TRBV3-1 (or the pseudogene TRBV3-2) and TRBJ1-2; D gene uncertain. The CDR3 has 16 residues. Germline lookup yields CDR1 LGHDT and CDR2 YNNKEL (reference sequence). V lost 0 bases, J lost 6 bases, and 17 bases lay in between. CDR3 nucleotide sequence: TGTGCCAGCAGCCAAGATACAGCAGGACGTCAGGATGGCTACACCTTC. Translating gives CASSQDTAGRQDGYTF.

This chain connects TRBV6-5 to TRBJ2-7; D ambiguous. This CDR3 spans 12 amino acids. The V and J ends lost 5 bases and 5 bases respectively, with 10 bases between them. Germline V gives CDR1 MNHEY, CDR2 SVGAGI. For the CDR3, the DNA is TGTGCCAGCAGTCCCGACACCAACGAGCAGTACTTC. This encodes CASSPDTNEQYF.

The chain joins TRBV7-4 to TRBJ1-2; 7 bases line up with TRBD1. Germline V CDR1 and CDR2: SGHVT, SQSDAQ. V lost 7 bases and J lost 4; bases outside the gene matches: 15. The CDR3 runs 16 residues. The chain's CDR3 is CASTSSNRGSSYGYTF. The DNA for the CDR3 is TGTGCCAGCACCTCTTCTAACAGGGGCAGCTCCTATGGCTACACCTTC.

The chain recombines TRBV6-7 with TRBJ2-2; no clear D gene. TRBV6-7 is classed as an ORF, of uncertain function. The CDR3 is 13 residues long. Trimming cost V 7 bases and J 6 bases, with 12 bases left between them. The CDR3 region is CASTKDRSGELFF. CDR3 in DNA: TGTGCCAGCACGAAGGACCGTTCCGGGGAGCTGTTTTTT.

The chain is built from TRBV12-3 or TRBV12-4 and TRBJ1-3, with D uncertain. Trimming took 5 bases from V and 0 from J, leaving 5 bases between them. The CDR3 runs 13 residues. In DNA form, the CDR3 reads TGTGCCAGCAGTCCGGGCTCTGGAAACACCATATATTTT. As protein: CASSPGSGNTIYF.